This T cell receptor beta chain appears in the sequencing data of a study of cytomegalovirus exposure and HLA in healthy donors. V lost 5 bases and J lost 3, with 10 bases in between. Germline V gene lookup returns CDR1 SGHAT and CDR2 FQNNGV. The CDR3 consists of 13 residues. The PCR employed 60 Vbeta primers together with 13 Jbeta primers. TCRdb keeps only in-frame clones here, not all; method: immunoSEQ multiplex PCR. The sample yields fewer than 130,000 clones, 65% to 80% seen once. The sequence came from an older woman in good health and CMV-seropositive. Sequencing was performed on PBMCs. The V gene is TRBV11-2, the J gene TRBJ1-1; unclear D gene. Here the CDR3 DNA reads TGTGCCAGCAGCCGTCCCGGGTACACTGAAGCTTTCTTT. Translated: CASSRPGYTEAFF.